This TCR beta chain was obtained from a study of human T cells and chemical hapten exposure. Study background: Small pooled library volume differences chiefly drove per-sample TCR yield variation.

The sample's time point: pre-sensitization, week 0. Sample treatment: therapeutic diphenylcyclopropenone sensitization with weekly scalp DPC. Blood sampling occurred before each patch-test application. Alopecia patients between 18 and 70 years old and suitable for DPC were used as donors. Each CDR3 protein is one row after TCRdb ran MiXCR on the RACE reads. The sample records roughly 120,000 distinct CDR3 sequences, roughly 13% being singletons. V shed 1 base, J shed 0 bases, and the junction held 4 bases outside the gene matches. Germline CDR1 is LGHNA and CDR2 is YSLEER. The CDR3 covers 16 residues. This clonotype originated in a woman younger than 35 with alopecia areata. Some clones in this sample may be carry-over from other donors' samples. V usage is TRBV4-3 and J usage is TRBJ2-7; 9 bases are a match to TRBD1. This sample comprised whole blood, obtained in connection with sensitization to the hapten diphenylcyclopropenone (DPC). The CDR3 nucleotides read TGCGCCAGCAGCCAAGGGCCGGGACAGGGCTCCTACGAGCAGTACTTC. Its translation: CASSQGPGQGSYEQYF.